A single sample is the source of the 15 T cell receptor beta chains below, sequenced in a study of control samples from healthy donors and cancer patients. Clones were sequenced by immunoSEQ multiplex PCR, and TCRdb holds only the in-frame ones, with some missing. Of 100,000 to 150,000 clones listed, about 89% were seen once; the top ten hold 7.8%. The sample taken for sequencing was blood. These receptors originate from a woman between 18 and 29 years old in good health.

The rearrangement links TRBV5-4 to TRBJ1-4, with 10 bases lining up with TRBD1. Germline loops: CDR1 SGHNT, CDR2 YYREEE (reference sequence). The CDR3 extends over 14 amino acids. V lost 3 bases, J lost 8 bases, and 4 bases stayed unmatched. The CDR3 region is CASSSDRGGEKLFF. CDR3 DNA sequence: TGTGCCAGCAGCTCGGACAGGGGGGGCGAAAAACTGTTTTTT.

This clone was counted a single time. The genes are TRBV12-3 or TRBV12-4 and TRBJ2-5; a weak D match, TRBD1 (6 bases). Trimming took off 7 bases at V and 5 bases at J, with 14 bases between the two ends. This CDR3 contains 13 residues. In DNA, the CDR3 is TGTGCCAGCACAGGGGTACGATGGGAGACCCAGTACTTC. Amino acid sequence: CASTGVRWETQYF.

The chain employs TRBV5-1 and TRBJ1-1; D unclear. Trimming removed 1 base at V and 9 bases at J, with 19 bases between. Germline assignment: CDR1 SGHRS and CDR2 YFSETQ. The CDR3 spans 15 residues. This CDR3 reads CASSLSITPDSQAFF. CDR3 DNA: TGCGCCAGCAGCTTGTCCATAACACCAGATTCTCAAGCTTTCTTT.

The chain couples TRBV27 to TRBJ1-6, with D unresolved. CDR1 is MNHEY and CDR2 is SMNVEV in the germline V gene (reference sequence). Trimming cost V 7 bases and J 1 base, with 2 bases left between them. CDR3 length: 12 residues. In DNA form, the CDR3 reads TGTGCCAGCAAGTCCTATAATTCACCCCTCCACTTT. It specifies CASKSYNSPLHF.

This chain uses TRBV13 with TRBJ2-1, with 16 bases matching TRBD2. CDR3 length equals 17 residues. CDR1 is PRHDT and CDR2 is FYEKMQ in the germline V gene (reference sequence). V shed 5 bases, J shed 6 bases, and the junction held 7 bases outside the gene matches. In nucleotides, the CDR3 is TGTGCCAGCAGCGGGACTAGCGGGGGGGCCCTCTCCAATGAGCAGTTCTTC. Protein: CASSGTSGGALSNEQFF.

Notes on this clone: Mismatch with germline at one junction end may stem from a read error. This chain links TRBV7-7 with TRBJ2-7, with 11 bases that match TRBD2. This CDR3 has 17 residues. Germline CDR1 is SSHAT and CDR2 is FNYEAQ (reference sequence). CDR3 sequence (DNA): TGTGCTAGCAGCTTAGGGACTAGCGGACATACTTCCTACGAGCAGTACTTC. This sequence encodes CASSLGTSGHTSYEQYF.

The gene calls are TRBV30 and TRBJ2-7, with TRBD1 identical over 8 bases. CDR3 size: 14 residues. Looked up from germline, CDR1 is GTSNPN and CDR2 is SVGIG (reference sequence). The junction had 6 bases not matched to a gene; V was cut back by 4 bases and J by 1 base. The CDR3 nucleotides are TGTGCCTGGACACCGGGACAGGCGTCCTACGAGCAGTACTTC. This encodes CAWTPGQASYEQYF.

V and J are TRBV7-3 and TRBJ1-1; 8 nucleotides agree with TRBD1. This CDR3 is built from 13 residues. Germline loops: CDR1 SGHTA, CDR2 FQGTGA. The trim removed 5 bases at V and 3 bases at J, leaving 2 bases unmatched. CDR3 protein: CASSEQGDTEAFF. CDR3 DNA: TGTGCCAGCAGCGAACAGGGGGACACTGAAGCTTTCTTT. The variable domain in full, completed from reference TRBV7-3 and TRBJ1-1, reads GAGVSQTPSNKVTEKGKYVELRCDPISGHTALYWYRQSLGQGPEFLIYFQGTGAADDSGLPNDRFFAVRPEGSVSTLKIQRTERGDSAVYLCASSEQGDTEAFFGQGTRLTVV.

The CDR3 sequence is CASSARLGTSYEQYF. The CDR3 DNA sequence: TGTGCCAGTAGTGCCCGGCTCGGGACTAGTTACGAGCAGTACTTC. The chain employs TRBV19 and TRBJ2-7; TRBD2 matches at 8 bases. From germline, CDR1 is LNHDA and CDR2 SQIVND (reference sequence). V dropped 5 bases and J dropped 4; count of bases not matched to a gene: 10. There are 15 residues in the CDR3.

This clone occurred once. The chain recombines TRBV5-4 with TRBJ2-5; 9 bases match TRBD1. The CDR3 contains 14 residues. Trimming cost V 2 bases and J 5 bases; bases outside gene matches: 4. The germline CDR1 and CDR2 sequences are SGHNT and YYREEE (reference sequence). The CDR3 sequence: CASSLTGGRETQYF. CDR3 nucleotides: TGTGCCAGCAGCTTAACAGGGGGCAGGGAGACCCAGTACTTC.

This chain connects TRBV18 to TRBJ2-7; a possible D gene is TRBD2 (5 bases). CDR1 and CDR2 (germline): KGHSH, LQKENI. This CDR3 region has 15 residues. V dropped 5 bases and J dropped 5 bases, with 19 bases sitting between them. CDR3 bases: TGTGCCAGCTCATCAGCCGGGATATCAGAAGACGAGCAGTACTTC. As protein: CASSSAGISEDEQYF.

This clone was seen a few times. This chain joins TRBV5-8 and TRBJ1-6; 12 bases align to TRBD1. The J segment lost 9 bases and the V segment lost 4 bases, leaving 8 bases of the junction unmatched. The CDR3 contains 16 residues. In germline, CDR1 is SGHTS, CDR2 YDEGEE. This CDR3 is CASSPGTGGAVSPLHF. For the CDR3, the DNA is TGTGCCAGCAGCCCCGGGACAGGGGGCGCGGTTTCACCCCTCCACTTT.

V is TRBV19 and J is TRBJ2-6; 8 bases are shared with TRBD1. Germline loops: CDR1 LNHDA, CDR2 SQIVND (reference sequence). The CDR3 totals 15 residues. Trimming took 5 bases from V and 1 from J; bases not matched to a gene: 1. Written as DNA, the CDR3 is TGTGCCAGTAGTGACAGGGGTTCTGGGGCCAACGTCCTGACTTTC. Its protein is CASSDRGSGANVLTF.

The rearrangement links TRBV6-6 to TRBJ2-1, with D tentatively TRBD1 (5 bases). Germline lookup yields CDR1 MNHNY and CDR2 SVGAGI (reference sequence). Trimming shortened V by 3 bases and J by 5 bases, and 17 bases separated the two germline ends. This CDR3 has 16 residues. The CDR3 is CASSYSDSRVHNEQFF. CDR3 nucleotides: TGTGCCAGCAGTTATTCAGACAGTAGGGTCCACAATGAGCAGTTCTTC.

The J gene is TRBJ2-1, the V gene TRBV10-1; 11 bases align to TRBD2. CDR1 is WNHNN, CDR2 SYGVQD, per germline (reference sequence). CDR3 length equals 17 residues. V dropped 6 bases and J dropped 5; count of bases not matched to a gene: 12. CDR3 DNA: TGCGCCAGCAGCGACCAGGCTAGCGGGGGGCCAGACAATGAGCAGTTCTTC. Translation: CASSDQASGGPDNEQFF.